This TCR beta chain came from a study of Graves' ophthalmopathy and Graves' hyperthyroidism. This CDR3 comprises 14 residues. CDR1 is SGHRS and CDR2 is YFSETQ in the germline V gene. V was clipped by 4 bases and J by 6 bases, with 16 bases between them. TCR beta CDR3 amplification used RNA transcripts. RT-PCR in the first round used HTBI primers; a second-round multiplex PCR followed. TCRdb re-called the multiplex PCR reads with MiXCR, one entry per CDR3 protein. The data show more than 1,000,000 distinct CDR3 sequences, with 35% to 40% seen just once and more than 9.5% held by the top ten. What was sequenced was peripheral blood or thyroid tissue (not recorded which). This clonotype originated in an adult man with Graves' hyperthyroidism. This chain links TRBV5-1 with TRBJ2-5; a weak D match, TRBD2 (5 bases). CDR3 protein: CASSPGGSEKTQYF. The CDR3 nucleotides read TGCGCCAGCAGCCCCGGAGGTAGCGAGAAGACCCAGTACTTC.